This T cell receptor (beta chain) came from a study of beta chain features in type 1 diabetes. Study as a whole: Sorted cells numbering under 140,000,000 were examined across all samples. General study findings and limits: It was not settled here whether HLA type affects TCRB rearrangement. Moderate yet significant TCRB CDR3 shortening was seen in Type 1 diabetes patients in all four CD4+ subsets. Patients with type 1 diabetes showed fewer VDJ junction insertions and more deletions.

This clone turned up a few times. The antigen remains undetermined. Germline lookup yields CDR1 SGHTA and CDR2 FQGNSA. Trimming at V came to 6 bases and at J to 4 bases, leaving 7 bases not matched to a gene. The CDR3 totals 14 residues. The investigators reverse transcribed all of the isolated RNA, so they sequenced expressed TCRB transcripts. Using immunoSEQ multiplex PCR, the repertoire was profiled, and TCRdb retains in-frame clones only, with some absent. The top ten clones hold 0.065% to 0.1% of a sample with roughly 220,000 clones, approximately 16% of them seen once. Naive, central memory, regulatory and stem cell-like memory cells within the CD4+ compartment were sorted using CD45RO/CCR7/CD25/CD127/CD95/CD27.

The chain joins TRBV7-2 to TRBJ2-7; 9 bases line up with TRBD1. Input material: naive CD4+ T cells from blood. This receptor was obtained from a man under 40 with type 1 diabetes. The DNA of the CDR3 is TGTGCCAGCAGTTATGACAGGGGGAGGTACGAGCAGTACTTC. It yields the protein CASSYDRGRYEQYF.